This T cell receptor beta chain was recovered during a study of shared clonotypes between healthy human individuals. At the level of the study: Each donor's CD4 naive and CD4 memory cells filled three plates apiece, CD8 naive two, and CD8 memory one. Study-wide points: Non-shared clonotypes had lower generation probabilities than clonotypes shared by all four sorted-subset donors.

The study drew its donors from healthy HIV-negative adults without recent acute infections or vaccinations. V shed 4 bases, J shed 6 bases, and the junction held 10 bases outside the gene matches. The CDR3 is made up of 15 amino acids. Germline V lookup: CDR1 WSHSY, CDR2 SAAADI. Replicate PCRs for sorted subsets used around 200 ng DNA; this equaled about 30,000 T cell genomes. TCRdb's copy holds only in-frame clones and misses some; the assay was immunoSEQ multiplex PCR. The sample shows more than 1.2 million clones, about 98.5% of them seen only once. Comments on this clone: What it binds is unknown.

This chain joins TRBV10-2 and TRBJ2-7, with 9 positions matching TRBD2. Sequenced material: naive CD4+ T cells sorted from blood. Subset here: CD45RA+ positively selected. This receptor was identified in a man aged 25 to 40 in good health. The CDR3 sequence: CASSALVAGVSEQYF. CDR3 bases: TGCGCCAGCAGTGCTTTAGTAGCGGGAGTTTCCGAGCAGTACTTC.